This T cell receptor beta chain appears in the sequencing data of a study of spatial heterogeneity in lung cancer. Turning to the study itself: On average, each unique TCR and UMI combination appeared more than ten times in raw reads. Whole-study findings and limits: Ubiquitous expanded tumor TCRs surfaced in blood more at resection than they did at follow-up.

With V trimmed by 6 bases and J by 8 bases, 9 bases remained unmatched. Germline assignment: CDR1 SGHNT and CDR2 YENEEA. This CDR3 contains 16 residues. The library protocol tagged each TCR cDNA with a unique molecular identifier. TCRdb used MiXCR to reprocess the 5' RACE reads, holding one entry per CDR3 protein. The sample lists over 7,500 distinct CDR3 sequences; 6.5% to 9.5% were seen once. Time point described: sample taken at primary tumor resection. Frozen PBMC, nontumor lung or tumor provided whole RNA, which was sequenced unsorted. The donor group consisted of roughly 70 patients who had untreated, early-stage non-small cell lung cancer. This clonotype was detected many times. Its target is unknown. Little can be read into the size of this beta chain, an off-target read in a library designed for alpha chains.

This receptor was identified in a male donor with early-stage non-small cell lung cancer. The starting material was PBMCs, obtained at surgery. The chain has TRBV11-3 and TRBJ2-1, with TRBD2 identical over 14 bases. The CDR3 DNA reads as TGTGCCAGCAGTCTTACCGGGACTAGCGGGAGCGATGAGCAGTTCTTC. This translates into CASSLTGTSGSDEQFF.